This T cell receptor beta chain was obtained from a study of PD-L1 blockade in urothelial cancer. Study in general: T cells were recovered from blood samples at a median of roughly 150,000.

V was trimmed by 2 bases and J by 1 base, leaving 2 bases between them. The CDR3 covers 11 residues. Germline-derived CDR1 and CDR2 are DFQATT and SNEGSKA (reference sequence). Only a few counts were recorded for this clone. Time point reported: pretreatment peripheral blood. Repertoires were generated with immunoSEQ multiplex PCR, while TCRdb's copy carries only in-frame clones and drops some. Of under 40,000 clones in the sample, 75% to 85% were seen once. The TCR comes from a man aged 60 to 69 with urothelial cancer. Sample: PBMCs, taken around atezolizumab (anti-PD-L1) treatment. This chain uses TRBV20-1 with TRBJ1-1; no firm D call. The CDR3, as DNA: TGCAGTGCTAGACAGAACACTGAAGCTTTCTTT. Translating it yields CSARQNTEAFF.